This note documents a single T cell receptor (beta chain) sequence. This receptor's antigen is unknown. Its ends do not fully match the called genes, so a read error is possible. RNA was isolated from bulk unsorted tissue, and RNA quality was assessed with a NanoDrop ND-1000 and an Agilent 2100. The normal lung samples consisted of distant non-tumor tissue collected more than 3 cm from the tumor edge. Donors were newly diagnosed lung cancer patients admitted for thoracic surgery in China between August and November 2014, without prior chemotherapy. Anyone who had undergone radiotherapy or chemotherapy before, or who had another cancer at the same time, was left out of the study. Surgical tissue pieces of roughly 1-2 cm3 were preserved in RNAlater solution and stored at -80 °C until use. The data belong to a study of tumor and adjacent non-tumor tissue in lung cancer (dated 2018 in TCRdb). A note on the overall study: Patients with adenocarcinoma (approximately 11), squamous cell carcinoma (2) and small cell lung cancer (1) were included in the cohort. Bulk TCRbeta repertoires were compared between lung tumor tissue and matched distant non-tumor lung tissue obtained from 15 lung cancer patients. For each patient, one tumor sample and one normal lung sample were taken, giving under 35 paired specimens that underwent TCRbeta CDR3 sequencing. Ages among the approximately 15 patients ranged from about 31 to 85 years, there were roughly ten men and 5 women, and disease was at TNM stage I to III. Sequencing produced roughly 130 million productive TCRbeta reads in total, an average of about 4 million reads per sample.

Libraries were made using multiplex PCR. TCRdb names Illumina HiSeq 2500 as the instrument used. Following protocols modified from ARM-PCR, the researchers constructed TCRbeta libraries through three rounds of nested PCR with primers (Table S4). Before sequencing, PCR products of 200-500 bp were excised from the gel and purified with the QIAquick gel extraction kit. The paper's data handling went like this. Trimmomatic was used to clean the reads, FLASH merged the cleaned reads into complete CDR3 sequences, and MiTCR assigned the sequences to V(D)J germline segments. VDJtools was used to compute clonal diversity as the inverse Simpson's index. A read counted as productive if the sequence was in-frame and lacked a premature stop codon. TCRdb took the public reads, trimmed them with fastp at Q25, ran MiXCR for clone calling and kept in-frame beta chains. Identical CDR3 protein sequences are pooled into one entry, listed with their most common genes and DNA. TCRdb's processing, not the authors' own work, is the source of the V and J calls. For this sample the table gives 98,000 or so distinct CDR3 sequences, of which 80% were detected only once. Of the sample, 30% is held by the ten largest clones.

The study at large found these results: The top 100 clones made up a significantly larger cumulative share of the repertoire in normal lung than in tumor tissue. TCR diversity was significantly higher in younger patients, and higher tumor TCR diversity was associated with shorter overall and disease-free survival. The methods do not name the sequencing platform or mention unique molecular identifiers. Because peripheral blood was not sequenced, blood TCRbeta repertoires in the lung cancer patients of the study were not examined. Significantly higher TCR diversity (inverse Simpson) was observed in tumor tissue than in normal lung tissue (roughly 390 vs 170, P = 0.0075, Mann-Whitney U test). Only 15 or so patients were included in the cohort, and the need for larger samples and more detailed clinical data was noted by the authors.

This receptor was taken from a man aged 55-75 years with small cell lung cancer. Sample: distant non-tumor lung tissue.

The CDR3 protein is CASSSLGATDMQYF. In nucleotide form, the sequence is TGTGCCAGCAGCTCATTGGGGGCCACAGATATGCAGTACTTT. Recombination joined TRBV11-2 with TRBJ2-3; a tentative D match to TRBD1 spans 6 bases. The germline V gene gives CDR1 as SGHAT and CDR2 as FQNNGV. The CDR3 runs 14 amino acids, cysteine and phenylalanine included. The DNA shown is the 42-base CDR3, in frame from base 1.